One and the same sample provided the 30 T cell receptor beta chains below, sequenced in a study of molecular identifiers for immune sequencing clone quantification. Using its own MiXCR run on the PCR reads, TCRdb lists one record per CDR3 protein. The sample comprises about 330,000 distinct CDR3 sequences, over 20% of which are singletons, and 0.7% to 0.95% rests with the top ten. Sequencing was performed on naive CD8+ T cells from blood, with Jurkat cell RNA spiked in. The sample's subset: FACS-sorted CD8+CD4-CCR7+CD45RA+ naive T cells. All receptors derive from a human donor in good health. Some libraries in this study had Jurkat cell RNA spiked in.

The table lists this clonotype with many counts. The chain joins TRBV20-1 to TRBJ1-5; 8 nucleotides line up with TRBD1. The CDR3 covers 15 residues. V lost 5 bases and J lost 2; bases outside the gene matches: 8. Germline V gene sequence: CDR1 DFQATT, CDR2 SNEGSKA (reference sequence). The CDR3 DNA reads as TGCAGTGCTCTTACGACAGGGGAGGGCAATCAGCCCCAGCATTTT. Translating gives CSALTTGEGNQPQHF.

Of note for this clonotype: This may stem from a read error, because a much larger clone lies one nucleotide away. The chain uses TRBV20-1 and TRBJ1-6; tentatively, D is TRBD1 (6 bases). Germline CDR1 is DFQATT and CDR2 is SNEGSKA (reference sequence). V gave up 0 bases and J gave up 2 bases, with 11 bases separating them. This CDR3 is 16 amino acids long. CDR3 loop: CSAREQGSTYNSPLHF. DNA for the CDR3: TGCAGTGCTAGAGAACAGGGAAGCACCTATAATTCACCCCTCCACTTT.

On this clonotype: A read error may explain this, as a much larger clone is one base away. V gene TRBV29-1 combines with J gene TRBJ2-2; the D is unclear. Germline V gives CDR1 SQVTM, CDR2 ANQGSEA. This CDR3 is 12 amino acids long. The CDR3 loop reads CSAERYTGELFF. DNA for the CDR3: TGCAGCGCTGAAAGGTACACCGGGGAGCTGTTTTTT.

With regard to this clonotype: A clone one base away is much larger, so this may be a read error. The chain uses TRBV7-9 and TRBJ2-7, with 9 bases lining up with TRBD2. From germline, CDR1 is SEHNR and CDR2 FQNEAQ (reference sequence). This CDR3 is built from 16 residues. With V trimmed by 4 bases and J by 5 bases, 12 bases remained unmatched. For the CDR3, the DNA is TGTGCCAGCAGCTCGACTAGTAGCGGGAGCCCCCACGAGCAGTACTTC. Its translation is CASSSTSSGSPHEQYF.

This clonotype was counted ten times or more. CDR3 nucleotides: TGTGCCACCAGCAGAGATTCAGCCCGTTACGAGCAGTACTTC. It specifies CATSRDSARYEQYF. V usage is TRBV15 and J usage is TRBJ2-7; D gene unclear. Per the germline V gene, CDR1 is LNHNV and CDR2 is YYDKDF (reference sequence). The CDR3 length is 14 residues. Trimming took off 0 bases at V and 4 bases at J, with 10 bases between the two ends.

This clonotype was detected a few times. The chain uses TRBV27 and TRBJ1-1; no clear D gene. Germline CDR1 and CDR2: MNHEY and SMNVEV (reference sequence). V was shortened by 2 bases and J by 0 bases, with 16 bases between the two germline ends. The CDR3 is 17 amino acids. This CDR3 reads CASSLIPRRNMNTEAFF. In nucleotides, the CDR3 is TGTGCCAGCAGTTTAATTCCCAGACGGAATATGAACACTGAAGCTTTCTTT.

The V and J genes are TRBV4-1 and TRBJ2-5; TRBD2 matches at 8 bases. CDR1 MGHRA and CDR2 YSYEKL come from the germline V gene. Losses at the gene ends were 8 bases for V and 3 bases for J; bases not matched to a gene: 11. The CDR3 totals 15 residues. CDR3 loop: CASGLLAGGEETQYF. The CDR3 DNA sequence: TGCGCCAGCGGCCTACTGGCGGGAGGAGAAGAGACCCAGTACTTC.

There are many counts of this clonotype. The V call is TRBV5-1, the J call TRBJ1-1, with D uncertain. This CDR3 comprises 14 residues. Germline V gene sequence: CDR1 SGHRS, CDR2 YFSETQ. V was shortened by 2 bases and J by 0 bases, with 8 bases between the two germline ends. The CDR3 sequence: CASSFTELNTEAFF. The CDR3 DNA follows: TGCGCCAGCAGCTTTACAGAACTGAACACTGAAGCTTTCTTT.

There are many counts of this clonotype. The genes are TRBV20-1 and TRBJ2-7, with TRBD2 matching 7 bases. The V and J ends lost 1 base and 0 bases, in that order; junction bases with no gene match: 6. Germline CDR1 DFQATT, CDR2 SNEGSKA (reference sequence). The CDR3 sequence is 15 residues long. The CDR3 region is CSARGASGSSYEQYF. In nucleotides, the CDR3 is TGCAGTGCTAGAGGGGCTAGCGGAAGCTCCTACGAGCAGTACTTC.

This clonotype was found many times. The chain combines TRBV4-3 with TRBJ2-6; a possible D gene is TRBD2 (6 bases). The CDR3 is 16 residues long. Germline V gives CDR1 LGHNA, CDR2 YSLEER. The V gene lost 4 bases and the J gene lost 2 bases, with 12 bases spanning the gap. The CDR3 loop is CASSLRAGPGANVLTF. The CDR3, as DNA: TGCGCCAGCAGCCTACGCGCGGGGCCTGGGGCCAACGTCCTGACTTTC.

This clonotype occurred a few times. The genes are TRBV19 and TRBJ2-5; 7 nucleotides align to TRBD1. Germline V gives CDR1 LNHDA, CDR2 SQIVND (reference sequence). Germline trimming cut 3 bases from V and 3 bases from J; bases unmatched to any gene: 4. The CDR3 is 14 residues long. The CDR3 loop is CASSIIGGEETQYF. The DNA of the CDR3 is TGTGCCAGTAGTATCATAGGGGGCGAAGAGACCCAGTACTTC. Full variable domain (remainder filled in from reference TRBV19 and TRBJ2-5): DGGITQSPKYLFRKEGQNVTLSCEQNLNHDAMYWYRQDPGQGLRLIYYSQIVNDFQKGDIAEGYSVSREKKESFPLTVTSAQKNPTAFYLCASSIIGGEETQYFGPGTRLLVL.

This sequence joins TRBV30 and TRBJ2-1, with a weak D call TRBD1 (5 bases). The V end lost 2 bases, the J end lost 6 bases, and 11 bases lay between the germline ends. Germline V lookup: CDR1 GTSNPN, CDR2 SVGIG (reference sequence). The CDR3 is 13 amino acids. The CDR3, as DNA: TGTGCCTGGAGTCTCACAGGATCCAATGAGCAGTTCTTC. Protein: CAWSLTGSNEQFF.

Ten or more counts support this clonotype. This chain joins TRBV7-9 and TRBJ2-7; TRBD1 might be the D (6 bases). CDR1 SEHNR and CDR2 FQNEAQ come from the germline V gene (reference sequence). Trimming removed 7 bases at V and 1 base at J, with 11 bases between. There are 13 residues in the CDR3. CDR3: CASTLQGSYEQYF. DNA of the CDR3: TGTGCCAGCACCCTACAGGGTTCCTACGAGCAGTACTTC.

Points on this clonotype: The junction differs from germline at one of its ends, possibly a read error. The CDR3 bases are TGTGCCACCTCGAGTTATAGCAATCAGCTCCAGCATTTT. This sequence encodes CATSSYSNQLQHF. V gene TRBV24-1 combines with J gene TRBJ1-5; D is unclear. The CDR3 totals 13 residues. Germline V CDR1 and CDR2: KGHDR, SFDVKD.

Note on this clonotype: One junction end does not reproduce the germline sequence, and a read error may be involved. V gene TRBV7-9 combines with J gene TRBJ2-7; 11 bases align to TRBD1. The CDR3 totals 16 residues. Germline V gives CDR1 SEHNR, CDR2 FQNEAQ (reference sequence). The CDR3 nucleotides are TGTGCCAACAGCCGCAATCCGGGACAGGGGGTGTACGAGCAGTACTTC. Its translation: CANSRNPGQGVYEQYF.

CDR3 in amino acids: CASRGSGSRSDTQYF. In nucleotides, the CDR3 is TGTGCCAGCAGGGGTAGCGGGAGTCGCTCAGATACGCAGTATTTT. V is TRBV27 and J is TRBJ2-3, with 9 bases lining up with TRBD2. Germline CDR1 and CDR2: MNHEY and SMNVEV (reference sequence). CDR3 size: 15 residues. V lost 6 bases and J lost 4; bases outside the gene matches: 8.

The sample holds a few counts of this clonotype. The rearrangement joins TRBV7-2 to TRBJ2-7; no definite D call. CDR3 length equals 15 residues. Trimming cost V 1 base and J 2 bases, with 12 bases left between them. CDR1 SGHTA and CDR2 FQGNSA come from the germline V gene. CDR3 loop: CASSLVASAPYEQYF. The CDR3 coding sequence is TGTGCCAGCAGCTTAGTCGCGTCCGCCCCCTACGAGCAGTACTTC.

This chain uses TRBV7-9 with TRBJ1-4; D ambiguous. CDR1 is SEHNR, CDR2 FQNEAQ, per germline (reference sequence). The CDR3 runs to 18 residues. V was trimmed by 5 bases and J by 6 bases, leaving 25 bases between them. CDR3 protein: CASSRSRGTGPNDEKLFF. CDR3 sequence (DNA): TGTGCCAGCAGCCGTAGCCGGGGAACCGGGCCTAACGATGAAAAACTGTTTTTT.

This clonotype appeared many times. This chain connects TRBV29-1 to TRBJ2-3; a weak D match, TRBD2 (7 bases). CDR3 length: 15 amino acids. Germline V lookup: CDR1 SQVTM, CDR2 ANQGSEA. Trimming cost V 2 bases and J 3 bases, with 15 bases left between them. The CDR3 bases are TGCAGCGTTGAACTCTGGGGGGGCCGGACAGATACGCAGTATTTT. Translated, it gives CSVELWGGRTDTQYF.

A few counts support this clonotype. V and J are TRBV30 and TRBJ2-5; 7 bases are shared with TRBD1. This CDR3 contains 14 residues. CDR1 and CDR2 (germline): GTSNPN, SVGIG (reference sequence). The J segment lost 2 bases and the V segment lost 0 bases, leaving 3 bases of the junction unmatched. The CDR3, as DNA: TGTGCCTGGAGTGTCGAGACAGGGCAAGAGACCCAGTACTTC. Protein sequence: CAWSVETGQETQYF. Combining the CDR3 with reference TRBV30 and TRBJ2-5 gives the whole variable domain SQTIHQWPATLVQPVGSPLSLECTVEGTSNPNLYWYRQAAGRGLQLLFYSVGIGQISSEVPQNLSASRPQDRQFILSSKKLLLSDSGFYLCAWSVETGQETQYFGPGTRLLVL.

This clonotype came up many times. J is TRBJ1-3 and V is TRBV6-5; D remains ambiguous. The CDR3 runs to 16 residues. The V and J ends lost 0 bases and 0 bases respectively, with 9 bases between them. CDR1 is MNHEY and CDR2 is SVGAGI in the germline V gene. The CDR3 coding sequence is TGTGCCAGCAGTTACTCGATGTGGAGCTCTGGAAACACCATATATTTT. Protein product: CASSYSMWSSGNTIYF.

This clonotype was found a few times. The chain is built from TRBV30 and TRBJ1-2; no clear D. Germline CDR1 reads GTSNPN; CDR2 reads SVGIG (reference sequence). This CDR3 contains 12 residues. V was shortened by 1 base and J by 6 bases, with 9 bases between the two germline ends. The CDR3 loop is CAWSDPADGYTF. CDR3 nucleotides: TGTGCCTGGAGTGACCCAGCGGATGGCTACACCTTC.

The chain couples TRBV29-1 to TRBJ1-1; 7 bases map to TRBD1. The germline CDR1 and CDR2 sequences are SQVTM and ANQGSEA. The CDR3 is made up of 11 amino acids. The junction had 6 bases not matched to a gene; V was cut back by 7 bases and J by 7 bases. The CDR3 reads CSAKAGGEAFF. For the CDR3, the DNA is TGCAGCGCCAAGGCAGGGGGTGAAGCTTTCTTT.

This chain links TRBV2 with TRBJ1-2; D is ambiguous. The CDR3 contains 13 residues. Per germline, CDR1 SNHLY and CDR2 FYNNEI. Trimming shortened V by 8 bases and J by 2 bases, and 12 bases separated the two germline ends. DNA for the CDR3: TGTGCCAGCGCGGGGAGCCAGAACTATGGCTACACCTTC. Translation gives CASAGSQNYGYTF.

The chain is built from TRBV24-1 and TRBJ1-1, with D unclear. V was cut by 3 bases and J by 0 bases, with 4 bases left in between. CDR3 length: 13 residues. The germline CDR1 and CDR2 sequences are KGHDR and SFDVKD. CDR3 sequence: CATSDRVNTEAFF. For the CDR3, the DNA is TGTGCCACCAGTGATAGGGTGAACACTGAAGCTTTCTTT.

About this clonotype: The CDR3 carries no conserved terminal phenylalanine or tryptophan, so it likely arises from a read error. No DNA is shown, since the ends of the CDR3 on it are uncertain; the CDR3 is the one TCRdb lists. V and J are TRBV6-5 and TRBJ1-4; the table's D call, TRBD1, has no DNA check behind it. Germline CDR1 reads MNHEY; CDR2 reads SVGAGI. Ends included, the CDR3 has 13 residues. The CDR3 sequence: CASSLTGGELLLL.

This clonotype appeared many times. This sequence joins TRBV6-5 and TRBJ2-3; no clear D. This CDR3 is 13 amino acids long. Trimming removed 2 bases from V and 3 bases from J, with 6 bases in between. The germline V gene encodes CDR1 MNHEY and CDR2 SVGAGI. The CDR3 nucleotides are TGTGCCAGCAGTTACGCAGTAACAGATACGCAGTATTTT. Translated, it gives CASSYAVTDTQYF.

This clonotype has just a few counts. The DNA for the CDR3 is TGTGCCAGCAGCCAATCGGACCCCGCCTACGAGCAGTACTTC. Its translation is CASSQSDPAYEQYF. The chain couples TRBV7-8 to TRBJ2-7; D is unclear. V dropped 5 bases and J dropped 2 bases, with 13 bases sitting between them. The CDR3 runs 14 residues. Germline V lookup: CDR1 SGHVS, CDR2 FQNEAQ.

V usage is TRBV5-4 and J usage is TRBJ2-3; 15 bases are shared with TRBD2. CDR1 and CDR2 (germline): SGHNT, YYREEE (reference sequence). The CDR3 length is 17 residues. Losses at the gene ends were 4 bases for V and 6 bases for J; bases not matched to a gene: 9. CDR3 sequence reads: CASSPRTSGGASDTQYF. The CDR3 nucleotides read TGTGCCAGCAGCCCGCGGACTAGCGGGGGGGCCTCGGATACGCAGTATTTT.

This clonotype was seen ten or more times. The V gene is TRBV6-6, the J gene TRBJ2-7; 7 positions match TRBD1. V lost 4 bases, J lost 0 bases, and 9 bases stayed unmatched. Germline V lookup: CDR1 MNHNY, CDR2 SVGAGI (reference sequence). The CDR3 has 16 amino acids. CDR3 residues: CASSSVIRDSSYEQYF. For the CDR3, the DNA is TGTGCCAGCAGTTCGGTGATCCGGGACAGCTCCTACGAGCAGTACTTC.